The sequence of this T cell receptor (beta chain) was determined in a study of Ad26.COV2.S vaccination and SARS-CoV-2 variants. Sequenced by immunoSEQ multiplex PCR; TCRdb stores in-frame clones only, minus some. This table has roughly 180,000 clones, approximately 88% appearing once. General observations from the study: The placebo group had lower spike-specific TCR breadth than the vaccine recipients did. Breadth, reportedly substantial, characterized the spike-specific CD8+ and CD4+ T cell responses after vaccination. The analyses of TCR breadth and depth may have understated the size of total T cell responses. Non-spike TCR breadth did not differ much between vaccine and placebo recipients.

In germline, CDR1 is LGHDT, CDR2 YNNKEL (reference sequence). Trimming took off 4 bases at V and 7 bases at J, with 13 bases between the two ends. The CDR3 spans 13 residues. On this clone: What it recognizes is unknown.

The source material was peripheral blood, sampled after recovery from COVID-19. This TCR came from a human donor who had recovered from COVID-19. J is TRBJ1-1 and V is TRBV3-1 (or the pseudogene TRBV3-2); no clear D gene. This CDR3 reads CASSLKGEGEAFF. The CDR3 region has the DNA TGTGCCAGCAGCCTAAAGGGTGAGGGTGAAGCTTTCTTT.